This TCR beta chain stems from a study of blood T cell repertoires in COVID-19. The overall study: From T cells, B-cell-depleted T cells, or PBMCs came the material, which was cDNA or gDNA.

Trimming cost V 0 bases and J 5 bases, with 8 bases left between them. The CDR3 contains 13 residues. Germline values: CDR1 MNHEY, CDR2 SVGAGI. In the authors' methods: Counts of nucleated cells, estimated from reference gene primer amplification, were obtained. Only in-frame clones appear in the TCRdb table, and some are missing; sequencing was by immunoSEQ multiplex PCR. The DNA gave D and trimming, while V, J and clone size come from that table. The sample includes 490,000 or so clones, about nine tenths seen only once; the top ten take more than 7.5%. In Cohort 3, a recovered donor had either two negative PCRs, clearance, or symptom resolution.

V is TRBV6-5 and J is TRBJ2-7, with no clear D. This TCR derives from an older woman who had recovered from COVID-19. The sample comprised PBMCs or T cells enriched from blood (not recorded which). The CDR3 sequence: CASSYSTSDEQYF. The CDR3 region has the DNA TGTGCCAGCAGTTACTCGACCAGCGACGAGCAGTACTTC.